The T cell receptor beta chain under discussion was sequenced for a study of beta chain features in type 1 diabetes. The CDR3 sequence is 13 residues long. J lost 4 bases, V lost 5 bases, and 3 bases had no gene match. Germline V gene lookup returns CDR1 SGHDN and CDR2 FVKESK. This clone was picked up a small number of times. Its antigen remains unidentified. Study results and caveats: Shorter templates may be favored by PCR, equally so in patients and controls. When VDJ junctions were examined, type 1 diabetes patients showed fewer insertions and more deletions.

Populations obtained by sorting all exceeded 98% purity. Sequenced material consisted of expressed TCRB transcripts (all of the isolated RNA was reverse transcribed). Profiling relied on immunoSEQ multiplex PCR, and the TCRdb table lists in-frame clones only, not all of them. Among just over 600,000 clones listed, around 16% were seen once. The sample taken for sequencing was naive CD4+ T cells from blood. The V and J genes are TRBV14 and TRBJ1-2; TRBD1 matches 8 bases. This receptor was identified in a young man in good health. The CDR3: CASSSRGPYGYTF. CDR3 coding DNA: TGTGCCAGCAGCTCCAGGGGGCCCTATGGCTACACCTTC.